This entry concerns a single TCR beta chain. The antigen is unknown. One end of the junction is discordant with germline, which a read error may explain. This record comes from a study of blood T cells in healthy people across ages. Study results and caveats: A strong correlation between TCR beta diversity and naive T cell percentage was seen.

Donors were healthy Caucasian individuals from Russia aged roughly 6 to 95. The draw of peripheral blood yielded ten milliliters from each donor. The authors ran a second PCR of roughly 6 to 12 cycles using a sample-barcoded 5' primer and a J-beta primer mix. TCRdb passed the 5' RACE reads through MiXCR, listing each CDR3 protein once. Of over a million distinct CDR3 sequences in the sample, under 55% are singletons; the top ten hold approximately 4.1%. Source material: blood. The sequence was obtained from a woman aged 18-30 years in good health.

CDR3 loop: CSNLGLESYGQYF. CDR3 sequence (DNA): TGCAGCAACCTGGGGCTGGAGTCCTACGGGCAGTACTTC. This rearrangement joins TRBV20-1 to TRBJ2-7; D is possibly TRBD1 (5 bases). This CDR3 region has 13 residues. The germline CDR1 and CDR2 sequences are DFQATT and SNEGSKA (reference sequence).